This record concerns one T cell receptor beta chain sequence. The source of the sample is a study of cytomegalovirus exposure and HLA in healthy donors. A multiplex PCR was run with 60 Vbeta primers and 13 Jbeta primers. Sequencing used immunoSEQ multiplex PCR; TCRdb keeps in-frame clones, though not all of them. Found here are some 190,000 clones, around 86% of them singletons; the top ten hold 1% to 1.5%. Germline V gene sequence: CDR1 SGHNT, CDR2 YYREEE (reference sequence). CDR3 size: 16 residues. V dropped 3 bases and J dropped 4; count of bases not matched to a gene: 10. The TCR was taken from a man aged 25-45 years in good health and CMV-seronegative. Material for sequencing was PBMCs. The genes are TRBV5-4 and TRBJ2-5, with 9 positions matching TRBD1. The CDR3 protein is CASSSSLGQGGETQYF. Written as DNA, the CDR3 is TGTGCCAGCAGCTCTTCCCTGGGACAGGGTGGAGAGACCCAGTACTTC.